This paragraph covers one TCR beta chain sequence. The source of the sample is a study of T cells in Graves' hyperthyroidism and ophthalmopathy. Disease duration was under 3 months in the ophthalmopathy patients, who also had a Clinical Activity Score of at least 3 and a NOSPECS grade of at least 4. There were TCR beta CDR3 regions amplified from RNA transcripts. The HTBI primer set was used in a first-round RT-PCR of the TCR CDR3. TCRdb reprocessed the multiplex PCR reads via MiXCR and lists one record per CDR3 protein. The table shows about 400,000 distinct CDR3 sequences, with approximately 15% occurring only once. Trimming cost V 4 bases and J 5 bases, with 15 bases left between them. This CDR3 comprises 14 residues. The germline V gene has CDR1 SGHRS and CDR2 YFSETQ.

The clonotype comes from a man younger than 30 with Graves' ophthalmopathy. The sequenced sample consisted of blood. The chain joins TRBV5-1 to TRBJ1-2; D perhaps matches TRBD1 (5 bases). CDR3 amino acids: CASSPRRERYGYTF. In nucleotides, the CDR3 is TGCGCCAGCAGCCCCCGCAGGGAGAGGTATGGCTACACCTTC.